This entry is about one TCR beta chain. The V gene lost 1 base and the J gene lost 4 bases, with 16 bases spanning the gap. The CDR3 has 16 amino acids. CDR1 is LGHDT, CDR2 YNNKEL, per germline (reference sequence). The sample originates from a study of blood T cell repertoires in COVID-19. Study-wide background: Both acute and convalescent COVID-19 samples were obtained from the United States, Italy and Spain. T cells, B-cell-depleted T cells, or PBMCs supplied cDNA or gDNA.

Authors' processing steps: How many nucleated cells were present was estimated from reference gene primer amplification. Clones were sequenced by immunoSEQ multiplex PCR, and TCRdb holds only the in-frame ones, with some missing. The D gene and trimming were derived from the DNA, and the V and J assignments and clone size from that table. In the table there are 90,000 to 120,000 clones, around 90% of which are singletons. This rearrangement joins TRBV3-1 (or the pseudogene TRBV3-2) to TRBJ1-2; D may be TRBD1 (5 bases). Sequenced input: peripheral blood. The TCR was taken from a woman aged 55 to 70 with acute or convalescent COVID-19. CDR3: CASSQGVEGRLYGYTF. The CDR3 DNA is TGTGCCAGCAGCCAAGGGGTGGAGGGGCGCCTCTATGGCTACACCTTC.